This TCR beta chain comes out of a study of T cells in Graves' hyperthyroidism and ophthalmopathy. Germline V gene sequence: CDR1 DFQATT, CDR2 SNEGSKA (reference sequence). Trimming took off 0 bases at V and 2 bases at J, with 5 bases between the two ends. The CDR3 extends over 13 amino acids. There were TCR beta CDR3 regions amplified from RNA transcripts. Using the HTBI primer set, a first-round RT-PCR was run on the TCR CDR3. TCRdb fed the multiplex PCR reads into MiXCR, producing one record per CDR3 protein. The sample comprises over 400,000 distinct CDR3 sequences, 20% to 25% of which are singletons, and about half rests with the top ten.

The sequenced sample consisted of blood. This clonotype originated in a woman in her seventies with Graves' ophthalmopathy. V usage is TRBV20-1 and J usage is TRBJ1-5; D is unclear. The CDR3, as DNA: TGCAGTGCTAGAGATCCTGGCAATCAGCCCCAGCATTTT. Residues: CSARDPGNQPQHF.